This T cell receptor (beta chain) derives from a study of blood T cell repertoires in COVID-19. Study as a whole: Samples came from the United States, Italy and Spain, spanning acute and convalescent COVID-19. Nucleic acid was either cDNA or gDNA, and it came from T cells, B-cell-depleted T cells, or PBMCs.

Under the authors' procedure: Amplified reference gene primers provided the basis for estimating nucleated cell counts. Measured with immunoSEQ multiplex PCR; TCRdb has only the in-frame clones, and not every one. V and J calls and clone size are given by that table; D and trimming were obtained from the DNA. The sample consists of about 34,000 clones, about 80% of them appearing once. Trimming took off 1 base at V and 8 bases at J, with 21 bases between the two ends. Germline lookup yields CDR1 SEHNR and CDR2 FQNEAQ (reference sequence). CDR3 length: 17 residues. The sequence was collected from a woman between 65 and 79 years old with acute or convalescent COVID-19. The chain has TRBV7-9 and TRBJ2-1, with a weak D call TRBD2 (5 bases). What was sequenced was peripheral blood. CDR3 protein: CASSLEAVRLITDEQFF. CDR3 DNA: TGTGCCAGCAGCTTAGAAGCGGTGAGGTTGATTACGGATGAGCAGTTCTTC.